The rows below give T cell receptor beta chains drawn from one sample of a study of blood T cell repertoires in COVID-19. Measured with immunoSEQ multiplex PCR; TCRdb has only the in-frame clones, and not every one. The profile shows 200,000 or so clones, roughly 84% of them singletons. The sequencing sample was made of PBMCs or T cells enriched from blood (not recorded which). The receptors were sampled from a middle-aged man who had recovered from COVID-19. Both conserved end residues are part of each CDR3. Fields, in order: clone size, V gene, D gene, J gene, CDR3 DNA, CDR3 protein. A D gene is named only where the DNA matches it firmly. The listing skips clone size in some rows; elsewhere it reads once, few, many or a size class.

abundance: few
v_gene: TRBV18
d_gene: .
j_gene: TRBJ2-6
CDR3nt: TGTGCCAGCTCACCACCGTGGGGGCGCTTGAGGGGGGCCAACGTCCTGACTTTC
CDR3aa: CASSPPWGRLRGANVLTF

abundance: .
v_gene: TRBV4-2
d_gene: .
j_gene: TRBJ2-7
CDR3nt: TGTGCCAGCAGCCAAGAGCCAGTCTACGAGCAGTACTTC
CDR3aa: CASSQEPVYEQYF

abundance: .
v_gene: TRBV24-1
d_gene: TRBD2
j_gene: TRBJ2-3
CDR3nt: TGTGCCACCAGTGCCGGACTAGCGGGCACAGATACGCAGTATTTT
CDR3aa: CATSAGLAGTDTQYF

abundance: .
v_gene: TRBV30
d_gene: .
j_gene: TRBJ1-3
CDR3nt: TGTGCCTGCCGTCCATCAGGGTGGGGAAACACCATATATTTT
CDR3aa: CACRPSGWGNTIYF

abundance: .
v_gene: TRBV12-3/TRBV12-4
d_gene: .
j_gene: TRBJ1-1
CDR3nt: TGTGCCAGCAGTTTGGCGAACACTGAAGCTTTCTTT
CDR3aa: CASSLANTEAFF

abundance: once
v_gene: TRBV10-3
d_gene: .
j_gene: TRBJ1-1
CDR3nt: TGTGCCATCAGTCTGACAGGTGGGGACACTGAAGCTTTCTTT
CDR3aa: CAISLTGGDTEAFF

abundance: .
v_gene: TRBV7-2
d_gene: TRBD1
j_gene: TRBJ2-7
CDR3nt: TGTGCCAGCAGCTTTAGGGACAGGGGCGACGAGCAGTACTTC
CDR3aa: CASSFRDRGDEQYF

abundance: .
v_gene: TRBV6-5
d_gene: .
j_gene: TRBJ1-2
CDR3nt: TGTGCCAGCACCCCAGGGACTGACCTTTACACCTTC
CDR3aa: CASTPGTDLYTF

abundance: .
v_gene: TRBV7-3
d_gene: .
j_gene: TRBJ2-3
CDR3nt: TGTGCCAGCAGCTTAACTAGCGGACTAACAGATACGCAGTATTTT
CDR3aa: CASSLTSGLTDTQYF

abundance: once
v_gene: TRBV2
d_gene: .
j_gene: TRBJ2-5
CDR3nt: TGTGCCAGCAGCGCCGACAGTACCCGGGAGGAGACCCAGTACTTC
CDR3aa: CASSADSTREETQYF

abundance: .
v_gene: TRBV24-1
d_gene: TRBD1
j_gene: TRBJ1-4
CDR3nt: TGTGCCACCAGTGACTCGGGACAGGGAAATGAAAAACTGTTTTTT
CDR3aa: CATSDSGQGNEKLFF

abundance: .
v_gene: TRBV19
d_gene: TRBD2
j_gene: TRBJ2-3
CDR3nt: TGTGCCAGTAGTGTAACCCGGCTAGCGGCACCCACAGATACGCAGTATTTT
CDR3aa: CASSVTRLAAPTDTQYF

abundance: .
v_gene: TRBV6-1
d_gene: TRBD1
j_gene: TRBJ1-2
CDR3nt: TGTGCCAGCAGTGAGGCTGGGACAGGCTATGGCTACACCTTC
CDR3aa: CASSEAGTGYGYTF

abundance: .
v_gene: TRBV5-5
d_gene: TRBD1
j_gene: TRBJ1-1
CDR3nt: TGTGCCAGCAGCGGGGACAGGGGGGTGAACACTGAAGCTTTCTTT
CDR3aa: CASSGDRGVNTEAFF

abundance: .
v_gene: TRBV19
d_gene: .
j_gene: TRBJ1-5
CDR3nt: TGTGCCAGCCTGACACAGTCGCATAGCAATCAGCCCCAGCATTTT
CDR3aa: CASLTQSHSNQPQHF

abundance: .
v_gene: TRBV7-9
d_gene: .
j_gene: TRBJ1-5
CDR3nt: TGTGCCAGCAGCTTGGGGCGGTCCAATCAGCCCCAGCATTTT
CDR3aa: CASSLGRSNQPQHF

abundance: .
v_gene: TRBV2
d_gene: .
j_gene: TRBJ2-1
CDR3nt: TGTGCCAGCAGTCCCATTTTTAGCGGAATCAATGAGCAGTTCTTC
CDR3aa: CASSPIFSGINEQFF

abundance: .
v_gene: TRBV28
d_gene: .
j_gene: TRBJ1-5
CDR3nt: TGTGCCAGCAGTCTTCCGGGCAGGGGTGTCCAGCCCCAGCATTTT
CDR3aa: CASSLPGRGVQPQHF

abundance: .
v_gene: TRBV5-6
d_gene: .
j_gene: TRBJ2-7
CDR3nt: TGTGCCAGCAGCATAGGGGGAGCTGCGATAACCTACGAGCAGTACTTC
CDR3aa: CASSIGGAAITYEQYF

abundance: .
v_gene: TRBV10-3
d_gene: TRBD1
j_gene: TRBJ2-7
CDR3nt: TGTGCCATCAGTGATTACCGGGACAGGGGAAACGAGCAGTACTTC
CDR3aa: CAISDYRDRGNEQYF

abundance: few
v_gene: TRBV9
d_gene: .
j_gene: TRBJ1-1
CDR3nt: TGTGCCAGCAGCGGTACACCGAACACTGAAGCTTTCTTT
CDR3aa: CASSGTPNTEAFF

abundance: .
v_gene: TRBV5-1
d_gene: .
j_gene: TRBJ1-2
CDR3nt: TGCGCCAGCAGTCAGGCCGGAGGAAGGTCCTATGGCTACACCTTC
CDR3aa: CASSQAGGRSYGYTF

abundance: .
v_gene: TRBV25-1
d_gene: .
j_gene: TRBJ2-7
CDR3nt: TGTGCCATTAGACAGAGAATGGGCTACGAGCAGTACTTC
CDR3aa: CAIRQRMGYEQYF

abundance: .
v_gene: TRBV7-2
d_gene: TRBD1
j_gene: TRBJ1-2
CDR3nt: TGTGCCAGCAACACTGACGACAGGGTTTATGGCTACACCTTC
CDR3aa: CASNTDDRVYGYTF

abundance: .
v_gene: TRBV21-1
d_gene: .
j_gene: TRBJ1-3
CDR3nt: TGTGCCAGCAGCAAAAACGGCCGACAGCCGTCTGGAAACACCATATATTTT
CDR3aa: CASSKNGRQPSGNTIYF

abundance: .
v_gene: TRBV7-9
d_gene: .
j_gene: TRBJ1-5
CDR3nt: TGTGCCAGCAGCGCGGGGGGGGTTCAGCCCCAGCATTTT
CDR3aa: CASSAGGVQPQHF

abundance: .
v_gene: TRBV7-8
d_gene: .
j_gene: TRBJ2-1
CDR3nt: TGTGCCAGCAGCCCTGTCGGCGGGTTAACCGGGAATGAGCAGTTCTTC
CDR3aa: CASSPVGGLTGNEQFF

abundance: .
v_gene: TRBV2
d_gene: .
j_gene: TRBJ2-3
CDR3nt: TGTGCCAGCAGTGAAGCAGTGGGGAGTACGCAGTATTTT
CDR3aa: CASSEAVGSTQYF

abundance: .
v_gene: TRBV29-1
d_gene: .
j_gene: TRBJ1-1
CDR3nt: TGCAGCGTTCTCGGCGGGGGACGGACCGAAGCTTTCTTT
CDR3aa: CSVLGGGRTEAFF

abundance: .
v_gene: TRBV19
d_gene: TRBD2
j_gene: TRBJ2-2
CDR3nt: TGTGCCAGTAGTATAGGGCCTAGCGGGGGTCTAAAAACCGGGGAGCTGTTTTTT
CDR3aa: CASSIGPSGGLKTGELFF

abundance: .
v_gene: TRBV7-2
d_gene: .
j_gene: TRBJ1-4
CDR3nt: TGTGCCAGCAGCTTAGCGTCCGGGGGGGCTAATGAAAAACTGTTTTTT
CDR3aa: CASSLASGGANEKLFF

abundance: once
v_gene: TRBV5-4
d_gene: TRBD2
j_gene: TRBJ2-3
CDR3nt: TGTGCCAGCAGCCCAGGACTAGCGGGGGCCTTATCTACCACAGATACGCAGTATTTT
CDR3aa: CASSPGLAGALSTTDTQYF

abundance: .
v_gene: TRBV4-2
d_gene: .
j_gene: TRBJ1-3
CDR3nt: TGTGCCAGCAGCCCGGACAGATTGTCTGGAAACACCATATATTTT
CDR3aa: CASSPDRLSGNTIYF

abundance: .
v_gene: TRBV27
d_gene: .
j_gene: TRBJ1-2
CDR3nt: TGTGCCAGCAGAAACCCAGGCAGGGGCGATGGCTACACCTTC
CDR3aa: CASRNPGRGDGYTF

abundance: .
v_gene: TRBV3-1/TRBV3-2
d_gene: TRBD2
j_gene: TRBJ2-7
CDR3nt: TGTGCCAGCAGCCAAGGACTAGCGGGGTCGTACGAGCAGTACTTC
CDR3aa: CASSQGLAGSYEQYF

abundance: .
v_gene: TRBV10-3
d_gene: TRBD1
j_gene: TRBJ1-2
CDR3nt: TGTGCCATCAGTGGTACAGGGGGGGATGGCTACACCTTC
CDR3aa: CAISGTGGDGYTF

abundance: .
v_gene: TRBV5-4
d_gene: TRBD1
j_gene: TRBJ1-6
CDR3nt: TGTGCCAGCAGCGCCGTTGGACAGGGAGATTCACCCCTCCACTTT
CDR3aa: CASSAVGQGDSPLHF

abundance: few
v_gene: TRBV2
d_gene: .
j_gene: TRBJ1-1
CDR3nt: TGTGCCAGCAGTGACTCCCGGGGTGGTGGAGCTTTCTTT
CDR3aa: CASSDSRGGGAFF

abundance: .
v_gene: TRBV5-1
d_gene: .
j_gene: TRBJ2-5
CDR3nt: TGCGCCAGCAGTCCCGGGACACAGCAAGAGACCCAGTACTTC
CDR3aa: CASSPGTQQETQYF

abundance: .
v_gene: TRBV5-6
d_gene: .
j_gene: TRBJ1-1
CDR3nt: TGTGCCAGCAGCTTCTTGAACACTGAAGCTTTCTTT
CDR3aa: CASSFLNTEAFF

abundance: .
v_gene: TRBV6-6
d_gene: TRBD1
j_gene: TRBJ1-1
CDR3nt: TGTGCCAGCAGAGACGGACCCACAGGGGGCACTGAAGCTTTCTTT
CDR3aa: CASRDGPTGGTEAFF

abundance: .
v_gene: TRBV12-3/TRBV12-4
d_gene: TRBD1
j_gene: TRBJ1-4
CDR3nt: TGTGCCAGCAGTGACAGGGTTTATGAAAAACTGTTTTTT
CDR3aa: CASSDRVYEKLFF

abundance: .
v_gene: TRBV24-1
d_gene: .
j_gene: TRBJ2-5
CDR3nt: TGTGCCACCAGTGATCGACAGACTAGCCAAGAGACCCAGTACTTC
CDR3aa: CATSDRQTSQETQYF

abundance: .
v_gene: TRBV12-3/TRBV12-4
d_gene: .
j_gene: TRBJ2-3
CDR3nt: TGTGCCAGCAGTTTGAGGATGGCGCAGTATTTT
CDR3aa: CASSLRMAQYF

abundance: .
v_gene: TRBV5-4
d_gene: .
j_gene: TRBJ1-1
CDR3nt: TGTGCCAGCAGCTCAAACGCAGGGGTGAACACTGAAGCTTTCTTT
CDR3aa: CASSSNAGVNTEAFF